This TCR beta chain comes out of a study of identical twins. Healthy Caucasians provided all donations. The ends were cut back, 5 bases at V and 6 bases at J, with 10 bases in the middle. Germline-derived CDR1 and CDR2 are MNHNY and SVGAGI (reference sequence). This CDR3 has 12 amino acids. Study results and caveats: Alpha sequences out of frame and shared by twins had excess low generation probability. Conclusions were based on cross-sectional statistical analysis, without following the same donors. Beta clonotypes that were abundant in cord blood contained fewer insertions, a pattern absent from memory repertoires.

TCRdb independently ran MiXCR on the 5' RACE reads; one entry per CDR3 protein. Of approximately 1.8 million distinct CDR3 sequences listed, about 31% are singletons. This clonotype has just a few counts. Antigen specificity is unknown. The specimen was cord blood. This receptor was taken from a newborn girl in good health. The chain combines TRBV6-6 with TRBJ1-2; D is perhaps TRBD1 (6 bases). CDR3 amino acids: CASSQGYDGYTF. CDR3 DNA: TGTGCCAGCAGTCAGGGGTATGATGGCTACACCTTC.